What follows are 21 T cell receptor beta chains derived from one specimen sequenced in a study of T cell responses to AZD1222 COVID-19 vaccine. Sequencing was performed with immunoSEQ multiplex PCR; in TCRdb, only in-frame clones are kept and a portion is missing. The sample records around 95,000 clones, roughly 90% being singletons. Material: peripheral blood, obtained on day 0 of AZD1222 vaccination. These TCRs come from an adult in good health.

The rearrangement links TRBV29-1 to TRBJ2-7, with a weak D call TRBD2 (6 bases). Germline CDR1 is SQVTM and CDR2 is ANQGSEA. The CDR3 has 12 residues. The V end lost 3 bases, the J end lost 3 bases, and 9 bases lay between the germline ends. The CDR3 bases are TGCAGCGTTGAGGGACTCGGCTACGAGCAGTACTTC. Protein: CSVEGLGYEQYF.

The chain employs TRBV28 and TRBJ1-2; 8 positions match TRBD1. The CDR3 runs to 17 residues. The V and J ends lost 6 bases and 4 bases, in that order; junction bases with no gene match: 16. Germline V lookup: CDR1 MDHEN, CDR2 SYDVKM. CDR3 sequence (DNA): TGTGCCAGCAGCAACGAATACGGACAGGGAGCCTTCTATGGCTACACCTTC. Its protein is CASSNEYGQGAFYGYTF.

This clone was observed once. V usage is TRBV30 and J usage is TRBJ2-5, with unresolved D. The CDR3 spans 14 residues. From germline, CDR1 is GTSNPN and CDR2 SVGIG (reference sequence). Deletions cut 3 bases from V and 2 bases from J, with 13 bases between. The CDR3 protein is CAWSDDSYQETQYF. CDR3 coding DNA: TGTGCCTGGAGCGATGACTCCTATCAAGAGACCCAGTACTTC.

The chain has TRBV24-1 and TRBJ2-7, with D tentatively TRBD2 (6 bases). The V end was cut by 2 bases, the J end by 3 bases, with 7 bases between. Germline V gene lookup returns CDR1 KGHDR and CDR2 SFDVKD. The CDR3 totals 13 residues. The CDR3 spells CATSDSGDYEQYF. As DNA, the CDR3 is TGTGCCACCAGTGATTCGGGGGACTACGAGCAGTACTTC.

The rearrangement uses TRBV2 and TRBJ1-4; perhaps TRBD1 as D (5 bases). The CDR3 is 15 amino acids. With 3 bases removed from V and 7 bases from J, the gap between germline ends came to 15 bases. The germline V gene encodes CDR1 SNHLY and CDR2 FYNNEI. The CDR3 sequence: CASSEDGGFGEKLFF. Written as DNA, the CDR3 is TGTGCCAGCAGTGAGGATGGGGGGTTTGGTGAAAAACTGTTTTTT.

V is TRBV5-6 and J is TRBJ2-5; TRBD2 is a possible D gene (5 bases). There are 13 residues in the CDR3. The germline V gene has CDR1 SGHDT and CDR2 YYEEEE. V was trimmed by 0 bases and J by 13 bases, leaving 16 bases between them. DNA of the CDR3: TGTGCCAGCAGCTTGGGGACTTTGGGTGGTCCGTACTTC. This gives the protein CASSLGTLGGPYF.

The V and J genes are TRBV28 and TRBJ2-3; D is possibly TRBD1 (5 bases). CDR1 is MDHEN, CDR2 SYDVKM, per germline. Trimming removed 4 bases from V and 0 bases from J, with 14 bases in between. The CDR3 loop spans 16 amino acids. The CDR3 loop is CASSSPGRASTDTQYF. CDR3 in DNA: TGTGCCAGCAGTTCTCCGGGCAGGGCTAGCACAGATACGCAGTATTTT.

The gene calls are TRBV7-2 and TRBJ2-4; TRBD1 might be the D (6 bases). With 6 bases removed from V and 7 bases from J, the gap between germline ends came to 13 bases. Per germline, CDR1 SGHTA and CDR2 FQGNSA. The CDR3 runs to 13 residues. The CDR3 here is CASSSGHGNIQYF. The CDR3 DNA reads TGTGCCAGCAGTTCGGGACATGGGAACATTCAGTACTTC.

This chain connects TRBV5-6 to TRBJ1-2; TRBD1 might be the D (6 bases). Germline V lookup: CDR1 SGHDT, CDR2 YYEEEE. V was clipped by 0 bases and J by 6 bases, with 18 bases between them. This CDR3 contains 16 residues. As DNA, the CDR3 is TGTGCCAGCAGCTTGGCCCTTATGGGGGGGCTGAATGGCTACACCTTC. It encodes CASSLALMGGLNGYTF.

The J gene is TRBJ1-2, the V gene TRBV27, with D possibly being TRBD1 (6 bases). CDR3 length equals 13 residues. V lost 6 bases to trimming and J lost 5 bases, with 13 bases between them. Germline V lookup: CDR1 MNHEY, CDR2 SMNVEV (reference sequence). CDR3 protein: CASSQGLDYGYTF. In DNA, the CDR3 is TGTGCCAGCAGCCAGGGGTTGGATTATGGCTACACCTTC.

The J gene is TRBJ2-1, the V gene TRBV6-4; possible D gene TRBD2, 5 bases. Germline V gives CDR1 MRHNA, CDR2 SNTAGT. Deletions cut 3 bases from V and 8 bases from J, with 32 bases between. The CDR3 totals 20 residues. CDR3 DNA: TGTGCCAGCAGTGATTTCCAAATGGCGGATTGGCCGGGGTACATCGATGAGCAGTTCTTC. Translating gives CASSDFQMADWPGYIDEQFF.

This clone has just a few counts. V gene TRBV18 combines with J gene TRBJ2-1, with 13 bases that match TRBD2. The germline CDR1 and CDR2 sequences are KGHSH and LQKENI. The V gene end was trimmed by 1 base and the J gene end by 5 bases; junction bases not matched to a gene: 14. This CDR3 is 20 amino acids long. This chain's CDR3 is CASSPLPGQGGLAGNNEQFF. The CDR3, as DNA: TGTGCCAGCTCACCACTGCCGGGACAGGGGGGACTAGCGGGAAACAATGAGCAGTTCTTC.

The chain uses TRBV5-4 and TRBJ1-1; 7 nucleotides align to TRBD1. CDR3 length equals 12 residues. After removal of 5 bases from V and 5 bases from J, the junction contained 3 bases not matched to a gene. CDR1 is SGHNT, CDR2 YYREEE, per germline (reference sequence). CDR3 protein: CASSTGVTEAFF. CDR3 coding DNA: TGTGCCAGCAGTACAGGGGTGACTGAAGCTTTCTTT.

The J gene is TRBJ2-7, the V gene TRBV6-5; 8 bases line up with TRBD2. The V and J ends lost 6 bases and 3 bases, in that order; junction bases with no gene match: 10. Germline values: CDR1 MNHEY, CDR2 SVGAGI. The CDR3 totals 15 residues. CDR3 loop: CASSAKAGGSYEQYF. CDR3 sequence (DNA): TGTGCCAGCAGCGCTAAGGCGGGAGGTAGCTACGAGCAGTACTTC.

The rearrangement joins TRBV7-3 to TRBJ2-7; D remains ambiguous. The V and J ends lost 5 bases and 0 bases respectively, with 5 bases between them. The CDR3 sequence is 12 residues long. CDR1 SGHTA and CDR2 FQGTGA come from the germline V gene. CDR3 protein: CASSANSYEQYF. CDR3 DNA sequence: TGTGCCAGCAGCGCGAACTCCTACGAGCAGTACTTC.

A single count supports this clone. CDR3 amino acids: CASSRGGPNQPQHF. The CDR3 region has the DNA TGTGCCAGCTCAAGGGGGGGACCGAATCAGCCCCAGCATTTT. This chain links TRBV28 with TRBJ1-5; weak D call: TRBD1 (6 bases). CDR1 is MDHEN and CDR2 is SYDVKM in the germline V gene. The length of the CDR3 is 14 residues. V was trimmed by 8 bases and J by 4 bases, leaving 15 bases between them.

This clone showed up just a few times. The chain carries TRBV19 and TRBJ1-1; maybe TRBD1 (6 bases). CDR1 and CDR2 (germline): LNHDA, SQIVND (reference sequence). V gave up 3 bases and J gave up 1 base, with 18 bases separating them. The CDR3 loop spans 17 amino acids. The CDR3 DNA sequence: TGTGCCAGTAGTATCGGATTAAGACAGGAATGGAACACTGAAGCTTTCTTT. Its translation is CASSIGLRQEWNTEAFF.

This chain uses TRBV27 with TRBJ2-3; D perhaps matches TRBD2 (7 bases). Trimming stripped 5 bases from V and 3 bases from J, with 27 bases between. The CDR3 runs to 19 residues. Germline V gene data show CDR1 as MNHEY and CDR2 as SMNVEV (reference sequence). The DNA for the CDR3 is TGTGCCAGCAGTCTGAGGTCCGGGGGGCGGTTAATTAGGACAGATACGCAGTATTTT. This codes for CASSLRSGGRLIRTDTQYF.

The CDR3 nucleotides are TGCAGCGTTGAAGATGCTTGGGACATTACTGAAGCTTTCTTT. It codes for CSVEDAWDITEAFF. The chain combines TRBV29-1 with TRBJ1-1, with a tentative D call TRBD1 (6 bases). This CDR3 spans 14 amino acids. Between the trimmed V and J ends, which lost 0 bases and 5 bases, there was a span of 13 bases. Looked up from germline, CDR1 is SQVTM and CDR2 is ANQGSEA.

This clone was seen once. The chain uses TRBV5-5 and TRBJ2-3; 10 nucleotides align to TRBD2. This CDR3 region has 18 residues. Germline values: CDR1 SGHKS, CDR2 YYEKEE (reference sequence). The V gene end was trimmed by 1 base and the J gene end by 0 bases; junction bases not matched to a gene: 8. The CDR3 protein is CASSLNKGLALSTDTQYF. The CDR3 DNA is TGTGCCAGCAGCTTGAACAAGGGACTAGCGTTAAGCACAGATACGCAGTATTTT.

This chain connects TRBV28 to TRBJ2-5; 8 bases are shared with TRBD1. Germline trimming cut 1 base from V and 2 bases from J; bases unmatched to any gene: 3. The CDR3 is 15 residues long. Germline CDR1 reads MDHEN; CDR2 reads SYDVKM. The CDR3 region has the DNA TGTGCCAGCAGTTTATCCCGACAGGGGCAAGAGACCCAGTACTTC. Translated: CASSLSRQGQETQYF. The whole variable domain, remainder taken from reference TRBV28 and TRBJ2-5, is DVKVTQSSRYLVKRTGEKVFLECVQDMDHENMFWYRQDPGLGLRLIYFSYDVKMKEKGDIPEGYSVSREKKERFSLILESASTNQTSMYLCASSLSRQGQETQYFGPGTRLLVL.